A selection of T cell receptor beta chains follows, all from one sample in a study of blood T cell repertoires in COVID-19. Profiling relied on immunoSEQ multiplex PCR, and the TCRdb table lists in-frame clones only, not all of them. The repertoire consists of under 150,000 clones, with around 79% occurring once and the leading ten covering roughly 20%. The material sequenced was peripheral blood. These receptors came from a man older than 75 with acute or convalescent COVID-19. CDR3s include the opening cysteine and the closing phenylalanine or tryptophan. Only some rows state a clone size, as once, few, many or a class for expanded clones.

abundance	v_gene	j_gene	CDR3aa
-	TRBV28	TRBJ2-5	CASSRTGAQETQYF
-	TRBV5-5	TRBJ1-2	CASSLETQTLYGYTF
-	TRBV29-1	TRBJ2-1	CSVEAGPGRTGKYNEQFF
-	TRBV27	TRBJ1-2	CASSSGTGYYYGYTF
-	TRBV3-1/TRBV3-2	TRBJ1-6	CASSQEGQARGSPLHF
-	TRBV6-5	TRBJ1-2	CASRATGNVLGYTF
-	TRBV7-9	TRBJ2-5	CASRPPTGGRAQETQYF
once	TRBV30	TRBJ1-3	CAWSSLDTIYF
-	TRBV6-1	TRBJ2-7	CASGQGHEQYF
-	TRBV5-4	TRBJ2-5	CASSSRTGPQETQYF
once	TRBV27	TRBJ1-6	CASSLEGRNSPLHF
-	TRBV6-5	TRBJ1-3	CASSRSGDSGNTIYF
few	TRBV5-1	TRBJ2-1	CASSPGQEYNEQFF
-	TRBV3-1/TRBV3-2	TRBJ1-1	CASSQGGGTVNTEAFF
-	TRBV2	TRBJ2-1	CASSGTGGEGEQFF
few	TRBV2	TRBJ1-3	CASSLTVSGNTIYF
-	TRBV3-1/TRBV3-2	TRBJ2-3	CASSQDLSGVADTQYF
-	TRBV3-1/TRBV3-2	TRBJ1-5	CASSPSGGGCRPQHF
-	TRBV5-5	TRBJ1-1	CASSLQVVNTEAFF
-	TRBV12-3/TRBV12-4	TRBJ1-5	CASKTGPGQPQHF
-	TRBV7-3	TRBJ2-5	CASSLTGSGPQYF
-	TRBV15	TRBJ2-2	CGIQDMDTGELFF
-	TRBV10-1	TRBJ2-3	CASPIQGGGDTQYF
-	TRBV6-6	TRBJ1-1	CASSYRGNTEAFF
-	TRBV18	TRBJ2-1	CASSPGTASYNEQFF
once	TRBV5-1	TRBJ1-6	CASSLEVDNSPLHF
once	TRBV7-9	TRBJ1-5	CASSLMGAPQPQHF
-	TRBV5-6	TRBJ1-6	CASSLGEGALHF
-	TRBV5-6	TRBJ1-2	CASSGQDHGYTF
once	TRBV5-1	TRBJ2-5	CASSLGDKETQYF
-	TRBV4-2	TRBJ2-1	CASSQERTSGSNEQFF
few	TRBV6-5	TRBJ1-1	CASWSGTNTEAFF
-	TRBV11-1	TRBJ2-2	CASSRVLAVRAGELFF
-	TRBV18	TRBJ2-2	CASSPDSLGGELFF
once	TRBV18	TRBJ2-5	CASSRDRGETQYF
many	TRBV18	TRBJ1-1	CASKQVADTEAFF
-	TRBV4-1	TRBJ1-2	CASSQGTGIYTRPIGYTF
few	TRBV28	TRBJ1-2	CASTLNRVGGYTF
-	TRBV2	TRBJ1-1	CASITDRVGDTEAFF
-	TRBV4-3	TRBJ1-1	CASSQTSNTEAFF
-	TRBV2	TRBJ1-4	CASSLYSSTNEKLFF
-	TRBV7-7	TRBJ2-2	CASSLEGGGTGELFF
-	TRBV5-6	TRBJ2-7	CASSLGLAAEQYF
-	TRBV19	TRBJ2-2	CASRPSLFSGRNTGELFF
-	TRBV6-5	TRBJ1-5	CASNERGGLEPQHF